This TCR beta chain was observed in a study of control samples from healthy donors and cancer patients. The CDR3 is made up of 15 amino acids. Germline CDR1 MDHEN, CDR2 SYDVKM. The J segment lost 4 bases and the V segment lost 3 bases, leaving 6 bases of the junction unmatched. The assay was immunoSEQ multiplex PCR, and TCRdb's table has in-frame clones only and misses some. The sample holds fewer than 65,000 clones, around 90% seen once. Sequencing was performed on PBMCs. This chain uses TRBV28 with TRBJ1-5; 7 bases align to TRBD1. This receptor was identified in a middle-aged man with colorectal cancer. Here the CDR3 DNA reads TGTGCCAGCAGTTTGGGGGGACAGCCGAATCAGCCCCAGCATTTT. Amino acids: CASSLGGQPNQPQHF.